This passage covers 2 T cell receptor beta chains from one sample sequenced in a study of T cell repertoires in cytomegalovirus infection. MiXCR was run by TCRdb on the reads, yielding one entry per CDR3 protein. Seen here are roughly 220,000 distinct CDR3 sequences, less than 50% observed once, and the top ten hold 59%. The antigens these receptors bind are not known. This specimen consisted of CD8+ T cells from cultured PBMCs, obtained from culture after CMV antigen stimulation. The receptor set was obtained from a human donor in good health (CMV status not recorded). Some clones in this sample may be carry-over from other donors' samples.

V and J are TRBV19 and TRBJ2-7; 9 nucleotides match TRBD1. The germline gives CDR1 LNHDA, CDR2 SQIVND (reference sequence). The CDR3 totals 14 residues. V was pared by 7 bases and J by 2 bases, with 6 bases of the junction left unmatched. CDR3 in amino acids: CASTAGTGTYEQYF. The CDR3 coding sequence is TGTGCCAGTACCGCCGGGACAGGGACCTACGAGCAGTACTTC.

The table lists this clonotype with many counts. V is TRBV12-3 or TRBV12-4 and J is TRBJ1-4; D is unclear. This CDR3 region has 13 residues. Trimming took off 3 bases at V and 8 bases at J, with 10 bases between the two ends. CDR3 region: CASSLWRGEKLFF. CDR3 nucleotide sequence: TGTGCCAGCAGTTTGTGGAGAGGAGAAAAACTGTTTTTT.